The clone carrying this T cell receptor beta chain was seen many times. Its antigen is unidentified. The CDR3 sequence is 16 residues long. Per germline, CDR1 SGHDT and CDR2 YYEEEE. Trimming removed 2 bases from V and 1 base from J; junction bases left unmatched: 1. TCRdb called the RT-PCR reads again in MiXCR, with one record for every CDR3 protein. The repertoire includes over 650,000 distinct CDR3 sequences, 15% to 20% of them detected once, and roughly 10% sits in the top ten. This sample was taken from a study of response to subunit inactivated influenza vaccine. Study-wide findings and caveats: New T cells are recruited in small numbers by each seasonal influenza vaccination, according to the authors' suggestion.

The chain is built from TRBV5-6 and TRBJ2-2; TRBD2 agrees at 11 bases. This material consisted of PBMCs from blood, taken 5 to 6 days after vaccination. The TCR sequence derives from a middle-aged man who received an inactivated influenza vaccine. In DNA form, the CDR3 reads TGTGCCAGCAGCTTAACTAGCGGGGGGAACACCGGGGAGCTGTTTTTT. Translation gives CASSLTSGGNTGELFF.